This T cell receptor (beta chain) emerged from a study of blood T cell repertoires in COVID-19. The overall study: The United States, Italy and Spain were the sources of the acute and convalescent COVID-19 samples. In each case, the material was cDNA or gDNA derived from T cells, B-cell-depleted T cells, or PBMCs.

The germline V gene has CDR1 LNHDA and CDR2 SQIVND (reference sequence). The CDR3 is made up of 12 amino acids. V was cut by 5 bases and J by 10 bases, with 12 bases left in between. In the original workflow: Nucleated cell counts were estimated from reference gene primer amplification. Sequencing was performed with immunoSEQ multiplex PCR; in TCRdb, only in-frame clones are kept and a portion is missing. Clone size and the V and J calls come from that table; the DNA yielded D and trimming. The repertoire has 90,000 to 110,000 clones, about 87% of them found once; the top ten carry around 1.2%. What was sequenced was peripheral blood. The chain combines TRBV19 with TRBJ2-1; D remains ambiguous. This clonotype was obtained from a human donor in a cohort sampled during active COVID-19. CDR3 coding DNA: TGTGCCAGTAGTTCGGTTTCACCCGAGCAGTTCTTC. Amino acid sequence: CASSSVSPEQFF.